The rows below give T cell receptor beta chains drawn from one sample of a study of post-analysis software for immune sequencing data. MiXCR, applied by TCRdb to the PCR reads, yields one record per CDR3 protein. The data hold 450,000 to 700,000 distinct CDR3 sequences, with around 44% observed a single time. Input material: blood. These receptors all come from a girl between 5 and 17 years old with multiple sclerosis. The CDR3 runs from the conserved cysteine through the conserved F or W. Each record gives: J gene, V gene, CDR3 protein.

>TRBJ1-2|TRBV12-3/TRBV12-4
CASRGNSHYGYTF
>TRBJ2-1|TRBV6-5
CASTRTGGSNEQFF
>TRBJ1-6|TRBV12-3/TRBV12-4
CASSSPLGTDPYNSPLHF
>TRBJ2-1|TRBV29-1
CSAGGGWSGEQFF
>TRBJ2-3|TRBV24-1
CATSDPTRAAFVGRADTQYF
>TRBJ1-6|TRBV4-2
CASSQSEGQPLHF
>TRBJ2-3|TRBV3-1
CASSQVKARHTQYF
>TRBJ2-1|TRBV7-9
CASSPQTGPYNEQFF
>TRBJ2-3|TRBV7-8
CASSQSGPDTQYF
>TRBJ2-7|TRBV20-1
CSARDLGSSYEQYF
>TRBJ2-4|TRBV12-3/TRBV12-4
CASSFGLAGPQQYF
>TRBJ2-3|TRBV7-9
CASSLLYVRTDTQYF
>TRBJ2-5|TRBV20-1
CSASLAGELETQYF
>-|TRBV5-1
CASSRWGDEQYF
>TRBJ2-1|TRBV29-1
CSVPGRGDYNEQFF
>TRBJ2-3|TRBV4-2
CASSQEGRGGGTDTQYF
>TRBJ2-7|TRBV20-1
CSARSTSGSSYEQYF
>TRBJ2-7|TRBV27
CASRTAGPIHEQYF
>TRBJ2-7|TRBV29-1
CSVIVQSRTYEQYF
>TRBJ1-2|TRBV6-5
CASTHYGGQGSDGYTF
>TRBJ2-7|TRBV12-3/TRBV12-4
CASGGQAAYEQYF
>TRBJ2-5|TRBV6-5
CASSYSRGGETQYF
>TRBJ1-1|TRBV5-1
CASSFRRGLWGTEAFF
>TRBJ2-6|TRBV29-1
CSVAGGSRGPGANVLTF
>TRBJ2-7|TRBV4-1
CASSQESGVSYEQYF
>TRBJ2-2|TRBV29-1
CSVEDLRPGELFF
>TRBJ1-5|TRBV12-3/TRBV12-4
CASSLYGENQPQHF
>TRBJ1-1|TRBV4-1
CASSQEYGGAGREAFF
>TRBJ1-1|TRBV12-3/TRBV12-4
CASSSGPPANTEAFF